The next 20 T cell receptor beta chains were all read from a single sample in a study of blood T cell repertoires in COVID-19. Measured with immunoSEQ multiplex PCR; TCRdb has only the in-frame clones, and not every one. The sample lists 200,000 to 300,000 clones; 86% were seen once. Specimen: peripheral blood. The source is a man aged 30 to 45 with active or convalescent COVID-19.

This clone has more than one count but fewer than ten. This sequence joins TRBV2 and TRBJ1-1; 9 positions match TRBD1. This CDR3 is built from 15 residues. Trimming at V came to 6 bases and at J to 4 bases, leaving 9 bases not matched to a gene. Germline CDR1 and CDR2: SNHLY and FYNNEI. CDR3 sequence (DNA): TGTGCCAGCAGGCCCGGGACAGGGAGGAGCACTGAAGCTTTCTTT. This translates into CASRPGTGRSTEAFF.

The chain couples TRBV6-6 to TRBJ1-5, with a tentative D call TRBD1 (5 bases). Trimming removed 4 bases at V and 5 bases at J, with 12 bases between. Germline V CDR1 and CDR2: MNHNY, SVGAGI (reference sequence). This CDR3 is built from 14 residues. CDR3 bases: TGTGCCAGCAGTTTGGACGGGGGGTATCAGCCCCAGCATTTT. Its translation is CASSLDGGYQPQHF.

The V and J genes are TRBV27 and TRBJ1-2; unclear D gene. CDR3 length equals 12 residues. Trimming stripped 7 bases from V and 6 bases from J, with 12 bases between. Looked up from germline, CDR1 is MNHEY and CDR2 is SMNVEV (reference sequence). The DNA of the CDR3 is TGTGCCAGCAAAGGTGAGGATAATGGCTACACCTTC. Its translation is CASKGEDNGYTF.

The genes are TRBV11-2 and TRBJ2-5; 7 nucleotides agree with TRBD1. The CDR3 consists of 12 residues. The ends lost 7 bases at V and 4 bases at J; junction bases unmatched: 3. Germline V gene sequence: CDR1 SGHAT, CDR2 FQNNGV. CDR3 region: CASTGTAETQYF. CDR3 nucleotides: TGTGCCAGCACGGGGACAGCAGAGACCCAGTACTTC.

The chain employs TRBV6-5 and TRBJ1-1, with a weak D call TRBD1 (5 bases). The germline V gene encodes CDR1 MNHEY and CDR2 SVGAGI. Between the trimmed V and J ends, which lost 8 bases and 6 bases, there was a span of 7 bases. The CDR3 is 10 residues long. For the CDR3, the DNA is TGTGCCAGCTACAGGTCTGAAGCTTTCTTT. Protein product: CASYRSEAFF.

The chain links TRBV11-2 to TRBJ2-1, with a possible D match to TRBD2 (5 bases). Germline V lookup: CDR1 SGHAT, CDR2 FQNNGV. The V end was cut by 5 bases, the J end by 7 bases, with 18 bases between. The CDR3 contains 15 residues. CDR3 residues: CASSPPEGLRNEQFF. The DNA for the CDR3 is TGTGCCAGCAGCCCACCCGAGGGTCTTAGGAATGAGCAGTTCTTC.

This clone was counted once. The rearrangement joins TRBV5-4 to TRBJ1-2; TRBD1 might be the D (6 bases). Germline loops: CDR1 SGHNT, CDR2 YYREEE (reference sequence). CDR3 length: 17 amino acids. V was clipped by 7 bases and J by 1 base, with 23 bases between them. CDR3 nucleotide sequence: TGTGCCAGCGGAACAATGCTGGGCACAGGGCTTAACTATGGCTACACCTTC. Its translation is CASGTMLGTGLNYGYTF. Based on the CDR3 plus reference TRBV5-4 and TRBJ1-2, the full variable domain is ETGVTQSPTHLIKTRGQQVTLRCSSQSGHNTVSWYQQALGQGPQFIFQYYREEENGRGNFPPRFSGLQFPNYSSELNVNALELDDSALYLCASGTMLGTGLNYGYTFGSGTRLTVV.

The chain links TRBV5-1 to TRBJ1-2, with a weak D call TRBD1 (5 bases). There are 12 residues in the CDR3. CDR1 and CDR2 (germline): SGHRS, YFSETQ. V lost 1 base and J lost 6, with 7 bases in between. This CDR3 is CASSLTGHGYTF. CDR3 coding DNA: TGCGCCAGCAGCTTGACAGGTCATGGCTACACCTTC.

In nucleotides, the CDR3 is TGTGCCTGGGACAGGGAGACTATGAACACTGAAGCTTTCTTT. Protein: CAWDRETMNTEAFF. The chain uses TRBV30 and TRBJ1-1, with 7 bases matching TRBD1. CDR1 and CDR2 from the germline V gene are GTSNPN and SVGIG (reference sequence). There are 14 residues in the CDR3. V was pared by 5 bases and J by 0 bases, with 6 bases of the junction left unmatched. The whole variable domain, remainder taken from reference TRBV30 and TRBJ1-1, is SQTIHQWPATLVQPVGSPLSLECTVEGTSNPNLYWYRQAAGRGLQLLFYSVGIGQISSEVPQNLSASRPQDRQFILSSKKLLLSDSGFYLCAWDRETMNTEAFFGQGTRLTVV.

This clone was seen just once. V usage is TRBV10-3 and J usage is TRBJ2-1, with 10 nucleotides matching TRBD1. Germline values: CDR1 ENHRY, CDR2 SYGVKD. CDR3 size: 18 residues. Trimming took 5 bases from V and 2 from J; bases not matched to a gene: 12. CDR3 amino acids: CAISPPIDGTGAYNEQFF. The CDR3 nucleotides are TGTGCCATCAGTCCTCCCATTGATGGGACAGGGGCCTACAATGAGCAGTTCTTC.

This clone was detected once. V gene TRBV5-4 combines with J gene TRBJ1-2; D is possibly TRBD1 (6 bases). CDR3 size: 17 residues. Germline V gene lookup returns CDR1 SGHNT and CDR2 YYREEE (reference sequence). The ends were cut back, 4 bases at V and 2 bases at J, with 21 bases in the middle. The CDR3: CASSQGNIGGWNYGYTF. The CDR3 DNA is TGTGCCAGCAGCCAAGGGAATATAGGGGGTTGGAACTATGGCTACACCTTC.

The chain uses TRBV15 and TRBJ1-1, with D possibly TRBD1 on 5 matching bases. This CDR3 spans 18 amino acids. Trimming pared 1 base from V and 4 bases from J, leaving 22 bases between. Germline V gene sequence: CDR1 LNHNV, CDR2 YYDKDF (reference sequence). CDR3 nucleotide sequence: TGTGCCACCAGCAGAGGGTTAGGGACTTCAAAGGCGGGCACTGAAGCTTTCTTT. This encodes CATSRGLGTSKAGTEAFF.

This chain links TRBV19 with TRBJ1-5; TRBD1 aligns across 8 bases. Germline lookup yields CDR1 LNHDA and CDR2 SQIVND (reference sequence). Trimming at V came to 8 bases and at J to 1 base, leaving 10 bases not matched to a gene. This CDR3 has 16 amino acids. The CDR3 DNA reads TGTGCCAGTTCTGACAGGGGAGGGTTCAGCAATCAGCCCCAGCATTTT. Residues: CASSDRGGFSNQPQHF.

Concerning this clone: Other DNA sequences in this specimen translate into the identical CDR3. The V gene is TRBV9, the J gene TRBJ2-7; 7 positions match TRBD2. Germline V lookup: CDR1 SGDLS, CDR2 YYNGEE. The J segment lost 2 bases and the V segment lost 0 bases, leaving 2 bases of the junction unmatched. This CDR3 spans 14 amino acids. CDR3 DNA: TGTGCCAGCAGCGTAGCGGGGGGTACCTACGAGCAGTACTTC. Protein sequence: CASSVAGGTYEQYF.

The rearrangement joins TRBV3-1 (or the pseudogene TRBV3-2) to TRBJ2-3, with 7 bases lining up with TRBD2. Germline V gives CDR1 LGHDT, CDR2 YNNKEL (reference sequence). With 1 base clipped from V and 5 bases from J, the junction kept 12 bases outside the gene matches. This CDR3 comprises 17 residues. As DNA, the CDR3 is TGTGCCAGCAGCCAAGTGGGAGGGATAGGAGAAGGAGATACGCAGTATTTT. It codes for CASSQVGGIGEGDTQYF.

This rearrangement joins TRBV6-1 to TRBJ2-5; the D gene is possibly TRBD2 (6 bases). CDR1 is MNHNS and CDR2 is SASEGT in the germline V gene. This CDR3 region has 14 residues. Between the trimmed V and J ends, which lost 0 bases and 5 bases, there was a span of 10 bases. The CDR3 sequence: CASSEAGGWETQYF. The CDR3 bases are TGTGCCAGCAGTGAAGCAGGAGGGTGGGAGACCCAGTACTTC.

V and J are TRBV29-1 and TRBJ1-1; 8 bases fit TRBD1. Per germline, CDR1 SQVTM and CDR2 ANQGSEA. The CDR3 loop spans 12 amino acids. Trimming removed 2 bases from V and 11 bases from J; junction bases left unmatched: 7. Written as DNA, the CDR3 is TGCAGCGTTGAATCAGGGGGCGAAGGCGCTTTCTTT. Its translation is CSVESGGEGAFF.

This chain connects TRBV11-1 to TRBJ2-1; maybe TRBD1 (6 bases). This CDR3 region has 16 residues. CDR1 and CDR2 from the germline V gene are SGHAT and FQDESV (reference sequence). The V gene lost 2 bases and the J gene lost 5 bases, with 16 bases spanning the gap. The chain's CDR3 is CASSLLLGAVNNEQFF. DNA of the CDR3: TGTGCCAGCAGCTTACTTTTGGGGGCTGTAAACAATGAGCAGTTCTTC.

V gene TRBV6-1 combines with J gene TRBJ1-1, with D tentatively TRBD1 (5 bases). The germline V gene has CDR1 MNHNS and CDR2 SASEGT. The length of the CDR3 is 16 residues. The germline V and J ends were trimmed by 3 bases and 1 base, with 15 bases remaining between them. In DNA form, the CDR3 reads TGTGCCAGCAGTGATGACGCGGACACAACGAACACTGAAGCTTTCTTT. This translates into CASSDDADTTNTEAFF.

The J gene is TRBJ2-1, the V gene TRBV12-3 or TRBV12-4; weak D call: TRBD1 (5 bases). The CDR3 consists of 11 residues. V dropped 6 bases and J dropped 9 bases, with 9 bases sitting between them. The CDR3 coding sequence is TGTGCCAGCAGCTATAGGGGTGAGCAGTTCTTC. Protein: CASSYRGEQFF.